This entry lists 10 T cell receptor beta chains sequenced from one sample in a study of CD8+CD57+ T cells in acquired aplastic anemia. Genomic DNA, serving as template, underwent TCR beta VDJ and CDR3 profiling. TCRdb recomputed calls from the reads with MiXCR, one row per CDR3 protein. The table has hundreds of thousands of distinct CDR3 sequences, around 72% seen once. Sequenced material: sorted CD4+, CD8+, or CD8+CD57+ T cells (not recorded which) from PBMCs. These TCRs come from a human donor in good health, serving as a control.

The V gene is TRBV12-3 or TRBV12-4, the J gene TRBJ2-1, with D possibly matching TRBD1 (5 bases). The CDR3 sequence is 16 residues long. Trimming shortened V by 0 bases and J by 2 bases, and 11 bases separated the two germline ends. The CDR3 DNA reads TGTGCCAGCAGTTTAGCCATAAGGGGTCCCTACAATGAGCAGTTCTTC. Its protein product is CASSLAIRGPYNEQFF.

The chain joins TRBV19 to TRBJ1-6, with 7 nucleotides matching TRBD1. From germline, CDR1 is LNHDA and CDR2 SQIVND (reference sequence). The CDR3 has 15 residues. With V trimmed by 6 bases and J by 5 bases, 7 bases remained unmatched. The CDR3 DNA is TGTGCCAGTAGGGCCGGGACAGCCGATAATTCACCCCTCCACTTT. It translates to CASRAGTADNSPLHF.

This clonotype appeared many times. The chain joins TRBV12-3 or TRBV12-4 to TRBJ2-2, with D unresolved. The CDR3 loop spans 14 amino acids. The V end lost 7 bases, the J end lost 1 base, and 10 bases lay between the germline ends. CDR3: CASIPSQNTGELFF. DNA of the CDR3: TGTGCCAGCATCCCCAGCCAGAACACCGGGGAGCTGTTTTTT.

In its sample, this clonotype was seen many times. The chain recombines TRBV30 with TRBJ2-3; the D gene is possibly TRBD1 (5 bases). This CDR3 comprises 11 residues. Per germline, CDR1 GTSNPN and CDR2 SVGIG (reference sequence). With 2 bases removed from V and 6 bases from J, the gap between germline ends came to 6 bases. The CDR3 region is CAWSSGDTQYF. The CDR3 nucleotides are TGTGCCTGGAGTTCAGGGGATACGCAGTATTTT.

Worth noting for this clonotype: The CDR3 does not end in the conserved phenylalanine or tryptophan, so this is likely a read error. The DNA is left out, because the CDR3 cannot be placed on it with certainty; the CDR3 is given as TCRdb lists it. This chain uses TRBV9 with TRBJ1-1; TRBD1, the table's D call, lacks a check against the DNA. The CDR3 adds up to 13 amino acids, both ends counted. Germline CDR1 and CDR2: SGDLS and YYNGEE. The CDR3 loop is CASSVTGGTNTGV.

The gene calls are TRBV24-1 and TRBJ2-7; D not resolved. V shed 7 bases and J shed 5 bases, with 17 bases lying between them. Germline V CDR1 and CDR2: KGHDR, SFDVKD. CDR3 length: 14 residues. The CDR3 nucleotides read TGTGCCACCAGCAGAGAAGGCCATTCCAACGAGCAGTACTTC. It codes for CATSREGHSNEQYF.

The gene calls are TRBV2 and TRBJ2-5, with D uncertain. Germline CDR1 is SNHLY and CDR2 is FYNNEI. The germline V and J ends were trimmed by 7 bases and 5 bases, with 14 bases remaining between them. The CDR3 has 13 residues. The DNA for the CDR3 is TGTGCCAGCATTTCCGGGCGCGAGGAGACCCAGTACTTC. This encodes CASISGREETQYF.

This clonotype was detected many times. CDR3 nucleotide sequence: TGCAGTGCTTACGACCCTTCGGGCAATCAGCCCCAGCATTTT. As protein: CSAYDPSGNQPQHF. V is TRBV20-1 and J is TRBJ1-5; D ambiguous. Germline V gene lookup returns CDR1 DFQATT and CDR2 SNEGSKA (reference sequence). This CDR3 is 14 amino acids long. V was shortened by 5 bases and J by 2 bases, with 13 bases between the two germline ends.

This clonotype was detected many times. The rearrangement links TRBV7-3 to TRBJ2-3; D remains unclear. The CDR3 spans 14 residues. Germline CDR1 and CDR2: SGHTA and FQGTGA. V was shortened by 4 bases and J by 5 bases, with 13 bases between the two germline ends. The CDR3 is CASSSGSLVDTQYF. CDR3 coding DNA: TGTGCCAGCAGCTCGGGCTCGCTTGTAGATACGCAGTATTTT.

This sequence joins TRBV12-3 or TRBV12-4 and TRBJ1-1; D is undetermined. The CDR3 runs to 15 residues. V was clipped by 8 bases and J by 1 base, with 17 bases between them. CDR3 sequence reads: CASGSAAASNTEAFF. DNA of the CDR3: TGTGCCAGCGGTTCAGCCGCGGCCTCGAACACTGAAGCTTTCTTT.